The 11 T cell receptor beta chains reported below all come from one sample, sequenced in a study of regulatory T cells in long-lasting Graves disease (dated by TCRdb to about 2021). Libraries were made using multiplex PCR. Instrument used: Illumina HiSeq 4000. To build TCR beta libraries, CDR3 regions were amplified by Arm-PCR using iRepertoire HTBI primers. TCRdb reworked the public reads: Q25 trimming with fastp, MiXCR clone assembly, productive beta chains retained. Entries that share a CDR3 protein sequence are merged under the most common genes and DNA. Within this sample are 400,000 to 500,000 distinct CDR3 sequences, with around a fifth of them counted one time only. Of the sample, around 12% falls within the top ten clones. What this sample's time point label stands for: persistent/refractory GD, antithyroid drugs over 5 years with positive TRAb. RNA was extracted from PBMCs in TRIzol for both TCR sequencing and RNA sequencing.

The material sequenced was peripheral blood mononuclear cells (PBMCs), taken when the disease was refractory, from a patient treated with antithyroid drugs. The receptor set was obtained from a female donor with Graves disease.

This clonotype was counted only a few times. The CDR3 DNA sequence: TGTGCCAGTAGCCAGACCGGGACAGGGACTCAGCCCCAGCATTTT. Protein sequence: CASSQTGTGTQPQHF. V is TRBV19 and J is TRBJ1-5, with 9 bases matching TRBD1. Germline-derived CDR1 and CDR2 are LNHDA and SQIVND (reference sequence). The CDR3 length is 15 residues. V shed 6 bases and J 6 bases; nucleotides not matched to a gene: 9. Together with reference TRBV19 and TRBJ1-5, the CDR3 gives the full variable domain: DGGITQSPKYLFRKEGQNVTLSCEQNLNHDAMYWYRQDPGQGLRLIYYSQIVNDFQKGDIAEGYSVSREKKESFPLTVTSAQKNPTAFYLCASSQTGTGTQPQHFGDGTRLSIL.

The CDR3 DNA reads as TGTGCCAGCAGGCCCTCAGTCCGGGACTACAATGAAAAACTGTTTTTT. Translated, it gives CASRPSVRDYNEKLFF. V gene TRBV2 combines with J gene TRBJ1-4; D is possibly TRBD1 (5 bases). Between the trimmed V and J ends, which lost 6 bases and 5 bases, there was a span of 19 bases. This CDR3 comprises 16 residues. Looked up from germline, CDR1 is SNHLY and CDR2 is FYNNEI. Using reference TRBV2 and TRBJ1-4 for the parts outside the CDR3, the full variable domain is EPEVTQTPSHQVTQMGQEVILRCVPISNHLYFYWYRQILGQKVEFLVSFYNNEISEKSEIFDDQFSVERPDGSNFTLKIRSTKLEDSAMYFCASRPSVRDYNEKLFFGSGTQLSVL.

The rearrangement joins TRBV19 to TRBJ2-7, with TRBD2 as a possible D gene (5 bases). Germline V gene sequence: CDR1 LNHDA, CDR2 SQIVND (reference sequence). The CDR3 is 21 residues long. Trimming left V 2 bases short and J 6 bases short, with 35 bases between. CDR3 in DNA: TGTGCCAGTAGTATACGAGGGTGGATAGTAGGGTCCAACCTCCTGCCAACCGAGCAGTACTTC. Translation gives CASSIRGWIVGSNLLPTEQYF.

To note about this clonotype: The junction does not match germline at one end; this may be a read error. The chain links TRBV7-2 to TRBJ2-7; unclear D gene. The CDR3 is made up of 11 amino acids. In germline, CDR1 is SGHTA, CDR2 FQGNSA. The CDR3 here is CASSLTYEQCF. Written as DNA, the CDR3 is TGTGCCAGCAGCTTGACCTACGAGCAGTGCTTC. Using reference TRBV7-2 and TRBJ2-7 for the parts outside the CDR3, the full variable domain is GAGVSQSPSNKVTEKGKDVELRCDPISGHTALYWYRQSLGQGLEFLIYFQGNSAPDKSGLPSDRFSAERTGGSVSTLTIQRTQQEDSAVYLCASSLTYEQCFGPGTRLTVT.

The table lists this clonotype with a few counts. The rearrangement links TRBV28 to TRBJ2-7; TRBD2 agrees at 14 bases. The CDR3 consists of 15 residues. J gave up 11 bases and V 8 bases, and 14 bases lay outside the gene matches. Per the germline V gene, CDR1 is MDHEN and CDR2 is SYDVKM. The CDR3 DNA reads as TGTGCCAGCGGAATCCCGGGACTAGCGGGAGCTAGGGAGTACTTC. Its protein is CASGIPGLAGAREYF.

The genes are TRBV19 and TRBJ1-1; tentatively, D is TRBD1 (6 bases). V shed 2 bases and J shed 8 bases, with 12 bases lying between them. Germline CDR1 is LNHDA and CDR2 is SQIVND (reference sequence). This CDR3 is built from 13 residues. CDR3 loop: CASSIFADSEAFF. The CDR3 coding sequence is TGTGCCAGTAGTATATTTGCGGACAGCGAAGCTTTCTTT.

The sample holds a few counts of this clonotype. The V call is TRBV11-2, the J call TRBJ2-7; 9 nucleotides match TRBD1. The length of the CDR3 is 15 residues. With 1 base clipped from V and 2 bases from J, the junction kept 3 bases outside the gene matches. Germline V gives CDR1 SGHAT, CDR2 FQNNGV. CDR3 bases: TGTGCCAGCAGCTTAGTGAGACAGGGGGCCTACGAGCAGTACTTC. Its translation: CASSLVRQGAYEQYF.

This clonotype was detected ten times or more. The chain joins TRBV10-2 to TRBJ1-5; D unclear. Germline assignment: CDR1 WSHSY and CDR2 SAAADI. The CDR3 length is 13 residues. V was cut by 5 bases and J by 6 bases, with 11 bases left in between. The CDR3 is CASSRGYGQPQHF. CDR3 DNA: TGCGCCAGCAGTAGAGGGTACGGTCAGCCCCAGCATTTT.

This clonotype was seen many times. The CDR3 here is CASSSDVGGGETQYF. The CDR3 region has the DNA TGTGCCAGCAGCTCCGACGTTGGAGGAGGGGAGACCCAGTACTTC. This chain connects TRBV11-2 to TRBJ2-5; TRBD2 is a possible D gene (6 bases). Trimming shortened V by 4 bases and J by 5 bases, and 17 bases separated the two germline ends. The CDR3 consists of 15 residues. In germline, CDR1 is SGHAT, CDR2 FQNNGV.

This clonotype was counted only a few times. V and J are TRBV3-1 and TRBJ1-5; tentatively, D is TRBD1 (6 bases). V lost 4 bases and J 6 bases, leaving 19 bases between the germline ends. From germline, CDR1 is LGHDT and CDR2 YNNKEL (reference sequence). This CDR3 spans 16 amino acids. The CDR3: CASSPTEGRGVQPQHF. The CDR3 DNA reads TGTGCCAGCAGCCCCACCGAGGGCAGGGGCGTTCAGCCCCAGCATTTT.

This clonotype was recorded many times. This rearrangement joins TRBV20-1 to TRBJ2-7; TRBD1 aligns across 7 bases. Per germline, CDR1 DFQATT and CDR2 SNEGSKA (reference sequence). The V gene end was trimmed by 3 bases and the J gene end by 3 bases; junction bases not matched to a gene: 5. The CDR3 is 13 residues long. Written as DNA, the CDR3 is TGCAGTGCTAGCGGGACAGACCTCTACGAGCAGTACTTC. The encoded protein is CSASGTDLYEQYF.